The sequence of this T cell receptor beta chain was determined in a study of T cells after yellow fever vaccination. Study in general: Fractions containing few cells were prepared with SMART-Seq v4 Ultra Low Input. General study points: Post-booster samples contained most primary-vaccination clones (about 96% CD4, approximately 88% CD8). Though weaker, the secondary response peaked faster, on day 5 versus 15.

TCR cDNA was made by 5'RACE template switching, adding a universal primer site and UMIs. TCRdb fed the 5' RACE reads into MiXCR, producing one record per CDR3 protein. This table has about 320,000 distinct CDR3 sequences, approximately 4.3% appearing once. As to this clonotype: The target antigen is unknown.

Germline values: CDR1 SNHLY, CDR2 FYNNEI. Trimming stripped 0 bases from V and 3 bases from J, with 12 bases between. The length of the CDR3 is 16 residues. The sample consisted of PBMCs, taken 15 days after the yellow fever booster vaccination. This chain links TRBV2 with TRBJ1-5; no reliable D call. The TCR originated in a man aged 18 to 30 who received the YFV17D yellow fever vaccine. In DNA, the CDR3 is TGTGCCAGCAGTGAAGCCGACGACGCAGTCAATCAGCCCCAGCATTTT. This gives the protein CASSEADDAVNQPQHF.